The clone carrying this TCR beta chain has just a few counts. A second roughly 6 to 12 cycle PCR used barcoded and J-beta primers. TCRdb re-derived calls from the 5' RACE reads in MiXCR, one entry per CDR3 protein. The data contain about 1,600,000 distinct CDR3 sequences, approximately 42% of them singletons. This sample is part of a study of blood T cells in healthy people across ages. Germline CDR1 reads MGHRA; CDR2 reads YSYEKL. The CDR3 is 16 amino acids. V gave up 4 bases and J gave up 5 bases; unmatched junction bases: 7. The sample was blood. The TCR comes from a woman aged 18-29 years in good health. This chain joins TRBV4-1 and TRBJ2-1, with 11 bases lining up with TRBD2. The CDR3 reads CASSPPGLAANNEQFF. CDR3 in DNA: TGCGCCAGCAGCCCCCCGGGACTAGCGGCAAACAATGAGCAGTTCTTC.